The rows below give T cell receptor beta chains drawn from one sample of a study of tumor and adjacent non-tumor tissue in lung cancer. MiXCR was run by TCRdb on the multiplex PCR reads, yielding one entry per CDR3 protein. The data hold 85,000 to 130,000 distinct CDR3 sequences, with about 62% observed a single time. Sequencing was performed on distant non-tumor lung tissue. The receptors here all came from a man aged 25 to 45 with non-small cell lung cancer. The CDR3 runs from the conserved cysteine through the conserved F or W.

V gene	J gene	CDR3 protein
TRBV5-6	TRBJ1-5	CASSLRTGGNQPQHF
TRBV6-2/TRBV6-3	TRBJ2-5	CAGSPRGLVSETQYF
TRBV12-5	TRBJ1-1	CTSGGRQETEAFF
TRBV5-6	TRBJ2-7	CASIRVEGGSYEQYF
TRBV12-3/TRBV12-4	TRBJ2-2	CASRNRGRDTGELFF
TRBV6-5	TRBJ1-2	CASSPPSRGGRYTF
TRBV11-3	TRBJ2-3	CASSLRRDSAGGTDTQYF
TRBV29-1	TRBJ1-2	CSIEDRYGQGGYTF
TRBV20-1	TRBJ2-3	CSAGGGEHTQYF
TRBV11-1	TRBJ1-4	CTSSPGGEKLFF
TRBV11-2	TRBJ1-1	CASSFIVNTETFF
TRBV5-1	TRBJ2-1	CASSLAGDRGEQFF
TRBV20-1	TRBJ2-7	CSAPRGGEVYEQYF
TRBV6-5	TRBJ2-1	CASRVTVSNEQFF
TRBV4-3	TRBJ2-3	CASSRGVSGDTDTQYF
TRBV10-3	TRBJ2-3	CATGPGGQGTDTRYF
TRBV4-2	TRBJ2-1	CGSSQAPGASFEQFF
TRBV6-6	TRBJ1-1	CANSYCGAGNTEAFF
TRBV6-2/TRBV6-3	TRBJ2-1	CTSLPGLAGYNEQFF
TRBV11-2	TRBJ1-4	CGSSPARYEKLFF
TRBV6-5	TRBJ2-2	CATGYSGSKGTGKLFF
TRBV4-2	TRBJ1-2	CASSLGQGGSGYTF
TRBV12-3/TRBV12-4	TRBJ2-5	CTSSLRAGEETQYF
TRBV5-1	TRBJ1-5	CASTPETGGHPQHF
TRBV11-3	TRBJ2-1	CASSSGGSGTYNEQFF
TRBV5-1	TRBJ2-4	CASCLVQISTKNIQYF